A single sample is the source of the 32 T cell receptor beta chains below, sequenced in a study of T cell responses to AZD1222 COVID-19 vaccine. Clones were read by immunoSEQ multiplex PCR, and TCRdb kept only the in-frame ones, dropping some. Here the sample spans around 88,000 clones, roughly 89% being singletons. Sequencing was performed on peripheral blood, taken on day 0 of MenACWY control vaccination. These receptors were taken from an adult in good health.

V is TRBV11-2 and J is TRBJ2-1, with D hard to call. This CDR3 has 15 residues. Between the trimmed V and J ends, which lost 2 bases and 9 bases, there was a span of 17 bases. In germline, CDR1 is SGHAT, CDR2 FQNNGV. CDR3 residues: CASSLSPQVEREQFF. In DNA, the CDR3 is TGTGCCAGCAGCTTATCCCCCCAGGTGGAGCGTGAGCAGTTCTTC.

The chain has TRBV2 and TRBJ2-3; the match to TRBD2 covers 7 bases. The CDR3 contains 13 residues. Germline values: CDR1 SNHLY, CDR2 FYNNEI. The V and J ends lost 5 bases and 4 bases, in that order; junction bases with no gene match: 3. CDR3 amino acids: CASSQTSADTQYF. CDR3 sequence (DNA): TGTGCCAGCAGTCAAACTAGCGCAGATACGCAGTATTTT.

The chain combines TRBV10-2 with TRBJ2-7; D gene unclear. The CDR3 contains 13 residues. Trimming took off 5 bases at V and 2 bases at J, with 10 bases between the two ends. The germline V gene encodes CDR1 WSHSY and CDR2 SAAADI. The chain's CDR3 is CASSLDQPYEQYF. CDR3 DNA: TGCGCCAGCAGTTTAGACCAGCCCTACGAGCAGTACTTC.

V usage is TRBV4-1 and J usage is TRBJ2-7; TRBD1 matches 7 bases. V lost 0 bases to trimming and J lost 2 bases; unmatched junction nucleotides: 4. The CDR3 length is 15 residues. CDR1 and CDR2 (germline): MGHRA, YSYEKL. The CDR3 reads CASSQEETGAYEQYF. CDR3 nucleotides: TGCGCCAGCAGCCAAGAGGAAACAGGGGCCTACGAGCAGTACTTC.

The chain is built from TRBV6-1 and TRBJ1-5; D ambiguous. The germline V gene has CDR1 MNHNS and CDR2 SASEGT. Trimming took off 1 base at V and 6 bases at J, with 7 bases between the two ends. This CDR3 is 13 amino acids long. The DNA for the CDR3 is TGTGCCAGCAGTGAAGGGGAACTTCAGCCCCAGCATTTT. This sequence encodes CASSEGELQPQHF.

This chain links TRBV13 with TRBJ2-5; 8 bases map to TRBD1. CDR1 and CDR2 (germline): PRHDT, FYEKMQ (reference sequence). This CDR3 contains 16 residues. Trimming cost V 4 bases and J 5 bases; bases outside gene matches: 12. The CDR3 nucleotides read TGTGCCAGCAGCTCAACGCGGGACAGGCCGGGGGAGACCCAGTACTTC. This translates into CASSSTRDRPGETQYF.

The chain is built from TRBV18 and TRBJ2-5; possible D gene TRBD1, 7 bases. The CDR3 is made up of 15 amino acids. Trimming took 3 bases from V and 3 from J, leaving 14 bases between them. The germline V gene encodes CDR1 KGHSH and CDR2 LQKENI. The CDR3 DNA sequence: TGTGCCAGCTCACCGGAGGGGGCCGGCAAAGAGACCCAGTACTTC. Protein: CASSPEGAGKETQYF.

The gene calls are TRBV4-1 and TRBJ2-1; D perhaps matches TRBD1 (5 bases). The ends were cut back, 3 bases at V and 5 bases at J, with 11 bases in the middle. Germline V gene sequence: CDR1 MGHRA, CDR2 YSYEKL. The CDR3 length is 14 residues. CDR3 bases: TGCGCCAGCAGCCAGACCTTACAGGACAATGAGCAGTTCTTC. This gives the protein CASSQTLQDNEQFF.

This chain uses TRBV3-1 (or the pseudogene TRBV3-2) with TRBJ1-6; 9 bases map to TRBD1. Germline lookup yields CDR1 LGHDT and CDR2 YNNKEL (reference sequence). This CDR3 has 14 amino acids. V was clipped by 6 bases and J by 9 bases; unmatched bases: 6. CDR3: CASSWGQGGSPLHF. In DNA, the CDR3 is TGTGCCAGCAGTTGGGGACAGGGTGGTTCACCCCTCCACTTT.

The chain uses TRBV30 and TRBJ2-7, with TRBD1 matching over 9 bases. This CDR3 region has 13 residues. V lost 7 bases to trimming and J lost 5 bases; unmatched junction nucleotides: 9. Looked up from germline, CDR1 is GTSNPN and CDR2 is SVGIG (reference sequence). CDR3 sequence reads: CAFRRTGVNEQYF. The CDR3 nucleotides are TGTGCCTTTCGACGGACAGGGGTTAACGAGCAGTACTTC.

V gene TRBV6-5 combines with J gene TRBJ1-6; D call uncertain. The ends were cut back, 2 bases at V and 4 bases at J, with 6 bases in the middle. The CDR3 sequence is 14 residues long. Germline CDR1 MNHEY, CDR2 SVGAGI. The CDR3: CASSYTVYNSPLHF. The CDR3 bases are TGTGCCAGCAGTTACACAGTTTATAATTCACCCCTCCACTTT.

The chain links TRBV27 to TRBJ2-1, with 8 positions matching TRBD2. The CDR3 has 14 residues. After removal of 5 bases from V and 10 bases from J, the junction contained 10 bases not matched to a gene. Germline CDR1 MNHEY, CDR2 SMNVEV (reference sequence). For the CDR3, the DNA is TGTGCCAGCAGTACCACAACGGGAGGGAACGAGCAGTTCTTC. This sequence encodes CASSTTTGGNEQFF.

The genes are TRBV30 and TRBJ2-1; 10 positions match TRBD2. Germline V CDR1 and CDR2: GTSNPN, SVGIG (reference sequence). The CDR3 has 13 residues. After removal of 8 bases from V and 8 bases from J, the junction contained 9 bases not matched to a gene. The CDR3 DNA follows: TGTGCCGGAGGCACTAGCGGGGTACATGAGCAGTTCTTC. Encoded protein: CAGGTSGVHEQFF.

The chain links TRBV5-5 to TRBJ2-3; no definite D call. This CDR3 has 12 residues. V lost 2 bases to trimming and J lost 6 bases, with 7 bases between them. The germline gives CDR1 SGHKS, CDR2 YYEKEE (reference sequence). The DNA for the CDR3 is TGTGCCAGCAGCTTTTCCGGGGATACGCAGTATTTT. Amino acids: CASSFSGDTQYF. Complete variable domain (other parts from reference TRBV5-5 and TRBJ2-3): DAGVTQSPTHLIKTRGQQVTLRCSPISGHKSVSWYQQVLGQGPQFIFQYYEKEERGRGNFPDRFSARQFPNYSSELNVNALLLGDSALYLCASSFSGDTQYFGPGTRLTVL.

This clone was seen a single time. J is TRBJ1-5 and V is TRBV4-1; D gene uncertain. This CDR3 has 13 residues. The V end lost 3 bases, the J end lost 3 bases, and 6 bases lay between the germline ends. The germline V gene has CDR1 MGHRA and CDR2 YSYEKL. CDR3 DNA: TGCGCCAGCAGCCATGGACTCAATCAGCCCCAGCATTTT. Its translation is CASSHGLNQPQHF.

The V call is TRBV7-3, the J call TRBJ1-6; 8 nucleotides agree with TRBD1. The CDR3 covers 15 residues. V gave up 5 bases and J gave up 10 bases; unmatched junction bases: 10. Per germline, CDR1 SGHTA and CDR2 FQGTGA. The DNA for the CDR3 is TGTGCCAGCAGCCCCGGACAGGGTTGGGACTCACCCCTCCACTTT. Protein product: CASSPGQGWDSPLHF.

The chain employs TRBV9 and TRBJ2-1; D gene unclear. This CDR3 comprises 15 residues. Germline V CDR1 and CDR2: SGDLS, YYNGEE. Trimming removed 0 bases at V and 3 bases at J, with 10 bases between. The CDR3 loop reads CASSVAGSFYNEQFF. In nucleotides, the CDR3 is TGTGCCAGCAGCGTAGCGGGCAGCTTCTACAATGAGCAGTTCTTC.

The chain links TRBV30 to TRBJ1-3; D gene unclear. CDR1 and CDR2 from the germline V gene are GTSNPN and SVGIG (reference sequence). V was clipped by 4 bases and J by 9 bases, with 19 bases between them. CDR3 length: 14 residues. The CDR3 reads CAWNPGVLGGTIYF. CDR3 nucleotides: TGTGCCTGGAACCCAGGCGTATTGGGCGGCACCATATATTTT.

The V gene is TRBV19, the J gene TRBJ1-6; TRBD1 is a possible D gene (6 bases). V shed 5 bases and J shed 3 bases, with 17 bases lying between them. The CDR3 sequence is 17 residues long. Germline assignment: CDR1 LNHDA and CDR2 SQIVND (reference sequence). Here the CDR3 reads CASSRTETMLYNSPLHF. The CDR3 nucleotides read TGTGCCAGTAGTCGGACAGAAACGATGCTCTATAATTCACCCCTCCACTTT.

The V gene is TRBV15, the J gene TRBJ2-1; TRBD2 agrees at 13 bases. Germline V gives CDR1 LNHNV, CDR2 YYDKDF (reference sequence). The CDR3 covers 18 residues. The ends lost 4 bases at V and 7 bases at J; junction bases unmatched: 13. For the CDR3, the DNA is TGTGCCACCAGCATACGGACTAGCGGGGGCCCAATTCTAAATGAGCAGTTCTTC. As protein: CATSIRTSGGPILNEQFF.

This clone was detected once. The CDR3 DNA reads as TGTGCCAGCAGCTTAGACCTAGTTGACAGGGGCATGGCCTACGAGCAGTACTTC. It is translated as CASSLDLVDRGMAYEQYF. V gene TRBV7-2 combines with J gene TRBJ2-7; 8 bases map to TRBD1. The J segment lost 2 bases and the V segment lost 1 base, leaving 13 bases of the junction unmatched. The CDR3 is made up of 18 amino acids. CDR1 and CDR2 from the germline V gene are SGHTA and FQGNSA.

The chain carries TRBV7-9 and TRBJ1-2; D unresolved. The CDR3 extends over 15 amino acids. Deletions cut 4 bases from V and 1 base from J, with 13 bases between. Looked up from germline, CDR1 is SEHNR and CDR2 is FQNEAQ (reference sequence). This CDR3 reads CASSSLGSSNYGYTF. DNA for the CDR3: TGTGCCAGCAGCTCCCTAGGGTCCAGTAACTATGGCTACACCTTC.

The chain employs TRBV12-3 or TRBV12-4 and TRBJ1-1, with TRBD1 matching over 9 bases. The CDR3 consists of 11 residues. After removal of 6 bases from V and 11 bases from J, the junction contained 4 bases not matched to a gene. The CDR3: CASRQGAMAFF. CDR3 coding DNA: TGTGCCAGCAGACAGGGGGCTATGGCTTTCTTT.

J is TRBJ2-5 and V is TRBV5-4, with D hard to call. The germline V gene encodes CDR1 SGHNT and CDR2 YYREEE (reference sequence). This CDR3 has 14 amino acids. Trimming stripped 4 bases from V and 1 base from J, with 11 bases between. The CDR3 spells CASSPRGSQETQYF. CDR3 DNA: TGTGCCAGCAGCCCACGAGGCTCCCAAGAGACCCAGTACTTC.

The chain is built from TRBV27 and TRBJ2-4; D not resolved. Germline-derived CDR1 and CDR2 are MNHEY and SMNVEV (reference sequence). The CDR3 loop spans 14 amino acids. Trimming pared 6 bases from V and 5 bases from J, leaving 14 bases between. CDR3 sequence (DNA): TGTGCCAGCAGCCAAGGGATTCGGCAAAACATTCAGTACTTC. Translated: CASSQGIRQNIQYF.

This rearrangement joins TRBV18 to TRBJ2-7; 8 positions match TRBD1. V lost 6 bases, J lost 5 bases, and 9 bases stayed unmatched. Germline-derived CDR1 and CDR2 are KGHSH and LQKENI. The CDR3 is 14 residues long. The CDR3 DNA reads TGTGCCAGCTCCCGAGGGACAGGTAGAGACGAGCAGTACTTC. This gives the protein CASSRGTGRDEQYF.

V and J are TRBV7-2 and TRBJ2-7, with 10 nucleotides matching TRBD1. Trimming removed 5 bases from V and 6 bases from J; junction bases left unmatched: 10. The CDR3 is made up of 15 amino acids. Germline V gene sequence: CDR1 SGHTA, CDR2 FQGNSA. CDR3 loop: CASSPAGQGSSEQYF. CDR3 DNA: TGTGCCAGCAGCCCCGCGGGACAGGGGTCGTCCGAGCAGTACTTC.

The chain's CDR3 is CASSQERVGQPQHF. The DNA of the CDR3 is TGTGCCAGCAGCCAAGAGAGGGTTGGCCAGCCCCAGCATTTT. The chain employs TRBV3-1 (or the pseudogene TRBV3-2) and TRBJ1-5, with D unclear. The CDR3 runs to 14 residues. The germline CDR1 and CDR2 sequences are LGHDT and YNNKEL (reference sequence). The V and J ends lost 0 bases and 7 bases respectively, with 10 bases between them.

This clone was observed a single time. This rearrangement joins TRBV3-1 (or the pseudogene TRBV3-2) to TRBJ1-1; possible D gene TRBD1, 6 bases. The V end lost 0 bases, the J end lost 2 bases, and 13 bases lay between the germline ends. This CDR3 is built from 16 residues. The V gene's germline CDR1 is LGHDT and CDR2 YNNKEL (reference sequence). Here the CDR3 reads CASSQEWRTENTEAFF. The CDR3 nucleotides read TGTGCCAGCAGCCAAGAATGGCGGACAGAAAACACTGAAGCTTTCTTT.

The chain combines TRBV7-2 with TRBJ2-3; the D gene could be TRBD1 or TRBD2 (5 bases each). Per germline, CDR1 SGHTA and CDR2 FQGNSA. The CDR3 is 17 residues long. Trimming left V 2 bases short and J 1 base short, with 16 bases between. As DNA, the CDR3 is TGTGCCAGCAGCTTAATTGGGGAAAGAGGGGGCACAGATACGCAGTATTTT. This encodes CASSLIGERGGTDTQYF.

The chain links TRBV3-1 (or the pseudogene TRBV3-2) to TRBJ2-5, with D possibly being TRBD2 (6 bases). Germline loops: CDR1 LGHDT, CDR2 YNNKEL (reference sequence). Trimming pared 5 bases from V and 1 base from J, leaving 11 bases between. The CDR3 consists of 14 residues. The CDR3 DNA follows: TGTGCCAGCAGCGAAACTAGCACCCAAGAGACCCAGTACTTC. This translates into CASSETSTQETQYF.

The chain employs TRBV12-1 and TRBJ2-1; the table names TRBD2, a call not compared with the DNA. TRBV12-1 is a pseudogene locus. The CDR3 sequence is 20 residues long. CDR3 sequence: CASIYNRRDSPNTIRNEQFF. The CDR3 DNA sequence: TGTGCCAGCATCTATAATCGACGGGACTCTCCAAACACTATAAGGAATGAGCAGTTCTTC.